The subject of this entry is one TCR beta chain. This sample is drawn from a study of blood T cell repertoires in COVID-19. Study details: Acute and convalescent COVID-19 samples came from the United States, Italy and Spain. Sample material is recorded as cDNA or gDNA derived from T cells, B-cell-depleted T cells, or PBMCs.

Original data processing: Nucleated cell number was recorded as an estimate derived from reference gene primer amplification. Data came from immunoSEQ multiplex PCR; TCRdb stores just in-frame clones and leaves some out. V and J calls and clone size are given by that table; D and trimming were obtained from the DNA. The repertoire holds 110,000 to 150,000 clones, with 88% as singletons. The TCR was taken from a man aged 65 to 79 with acute or convalescent COVID-19. The sample taken for sequencing was peripheral blood.

The CDR3 is CASSIMSQGNQPQHF. In DNA form, the CDR3 reads TGTGCCAGTAGTATTATGAGCCAGGGGAATCAGCCCCAGCATTTT. This rearrangement joins TRBV19 to TRBJ1-5; D is possibly TRBD1 (6 bases). Germline CDR1 reads LNHDA; CDR2 reads SQIVND (reference sequence). The CDR3 extends over 15 amino acids. V was cut by 3 bases and J by 4 bases, with 13 bases left in between.